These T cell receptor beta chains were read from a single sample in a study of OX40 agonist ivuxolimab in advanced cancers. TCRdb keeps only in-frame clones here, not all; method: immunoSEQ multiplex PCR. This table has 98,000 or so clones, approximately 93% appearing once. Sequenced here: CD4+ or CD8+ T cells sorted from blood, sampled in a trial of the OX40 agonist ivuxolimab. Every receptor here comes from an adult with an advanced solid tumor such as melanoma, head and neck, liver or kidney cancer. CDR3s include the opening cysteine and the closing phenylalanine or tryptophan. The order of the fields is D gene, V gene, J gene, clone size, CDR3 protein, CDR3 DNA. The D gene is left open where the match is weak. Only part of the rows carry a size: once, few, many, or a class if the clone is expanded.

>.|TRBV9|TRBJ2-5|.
CASSVAAREETQYF
TGTGCCAGCAGCGTAGCTGCCCGGGAAGAGACCCAGTACTTC
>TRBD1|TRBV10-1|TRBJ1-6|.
CASSGGQLNSPLHF
TGCGCCAGCAGTGGGGGACAGCTTAATTCACCCCTCCACTTT
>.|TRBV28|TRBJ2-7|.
CASSFSAPTGQYF
TGTGCCAGCAGTTTTTCGGCCCCCACGGGGCAGTACTTC
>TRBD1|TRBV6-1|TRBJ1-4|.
CASTEGDRGPKLFF
TGTGCCAGTACCGAGGGGGACAGGGGGCCAAAACTGTTTTTT
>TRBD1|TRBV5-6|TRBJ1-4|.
CASSVARGLGEKLFF
TGTGCCAGCAGCGTGGCAAGGGGGCTTGGTGAAAAACTGTTTTTT
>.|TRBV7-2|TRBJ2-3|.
CASSPIGADTQYF
TGTGCCAGCAGCCCAATAGGGGCGGATACGCAGTATTTT
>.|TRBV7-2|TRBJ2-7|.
CASSLKRAGEYEQYF
TGTGCCAGCAGCTTAAAAAGAGCAGGGGAGTACGAGCAGTACTTC
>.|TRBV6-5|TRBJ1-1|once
CASGGGAANTEAFF
TGTGCCAGCGGTGGCGGGGCGGCGAACACTGAAGCTTTCTTT
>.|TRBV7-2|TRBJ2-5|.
CASSLVGPNPGTQYF
TGTGCCAGCAGCTTAGTTGGGCCCAATCCGGGGACCCAGTACTTC
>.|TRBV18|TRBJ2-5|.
CASSPRAQETQYF
TGTGCCAGCTCACCACGTGCTCAAGAGACCCAGTACTTC
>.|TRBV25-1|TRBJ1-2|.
CASSESPPYGYTF
TGTGCCAGCAGTGAATCTCCGCCCTATGGCTACACCTTC
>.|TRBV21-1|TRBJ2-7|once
CARGQGADEQYF
TGTGCCAGGGGCCAGGGGGCTGACGAGCAGTACTTC
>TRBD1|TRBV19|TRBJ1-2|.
CASSTPGQLYGYTF
TGTGCCAGTAGTACACCGGGACAGCTCTATGGCTACACCTTC
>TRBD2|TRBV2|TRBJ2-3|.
CASSRLARQDTQYF
TGTGCCAGCAGTAGACTAGCGAGGCAGGATACGCAGTATTTT
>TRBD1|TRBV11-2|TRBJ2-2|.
CASSPHRGIGGELFF
TGTGCCAGCAGCCCCCACAGGGGAATTGGCGGGGAGCTGTTTTTT
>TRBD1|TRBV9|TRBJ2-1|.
CASSVAGGTGGSEQFF
TGTGCCAGCAGCGTAGCGGGGGGGACAGGGGGCAGTGAGCAGTTCTTC
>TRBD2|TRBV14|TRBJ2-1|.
CASSLGRAGGRGYNEQFF
TGTGCCAGCAGTCTCGGTCGCGCGGGAGGGAGGGGATACAATGAGCAGTTCTTC
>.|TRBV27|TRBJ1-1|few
CASSSRTARNTEAFF
TGTGCCAGCAGTTCTCGGACAGCGAGAAACACTGAAGCTTTCTTT
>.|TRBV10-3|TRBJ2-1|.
CAITPGRDEQFF
TGTGCCATCACGCCAGGGCGGGATGAGCAGTTCTTC
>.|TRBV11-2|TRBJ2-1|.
CASSSFRYNEQFF
TGTGCCAGCAGCTCCTTCCGCTACAATGAGCAGTTCTTC
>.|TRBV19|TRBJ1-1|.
CASNSQGNTEAFF
TGTGCCAGTAACAGCCAGGGGAACACTGAAGCTTTCTTT
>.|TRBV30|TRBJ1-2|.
CAWSDRRGPRASPRGYTF
TGTGCCTGGAGTGACCGACGGGGCCCGCGGGCCTCACCTAGAGGCTACACCTTC
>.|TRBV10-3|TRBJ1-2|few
CAIRGDSQLGDGYTF
TGTGCCATCAGGGGCGACAGTCAACTAGGGGATGGCTACACCTTC
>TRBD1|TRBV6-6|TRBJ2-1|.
CASSSTGGYNEQFF
TGTGCCAGCAGTTCGACAGGGGGATACAATGAGCAGTTCTTC
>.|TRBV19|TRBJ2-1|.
CASRTVSYNEQFF
TGTGCCAGTAGGACAGTATCCTACAATGAGCAGTTCTTC
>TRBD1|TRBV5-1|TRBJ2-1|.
CASTPGQEYNEQFF
TGCGCCAGCACCCCGGGACAGGAATACAATGAGCAGTTCTTC
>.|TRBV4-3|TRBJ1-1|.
CASSPELGNTEAFF
TGCGCCAGCAGCCCGGAGTTGGGGAATACTGAAGCTTTCTTT